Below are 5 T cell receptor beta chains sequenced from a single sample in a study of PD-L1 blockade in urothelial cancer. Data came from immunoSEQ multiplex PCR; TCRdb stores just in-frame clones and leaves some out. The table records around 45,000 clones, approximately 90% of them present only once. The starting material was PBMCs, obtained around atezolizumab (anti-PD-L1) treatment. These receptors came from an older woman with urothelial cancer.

The CDR3 is CASSLRAGELFF. Here the CDR3 DNA reads TGTGCCAGCAGCTTACGAGCCGGGGAGCTGTTTTTT. J is TRBJ2-2 and V is TRBV7-2; D uncertain. CDR1 SGHTA and CDR2 FQGNSA come from the germline V gene. Trimming pared 2 bases from V and 6 bases from J, leaving 4 bases between. This CDR3 is built from 12 residues.

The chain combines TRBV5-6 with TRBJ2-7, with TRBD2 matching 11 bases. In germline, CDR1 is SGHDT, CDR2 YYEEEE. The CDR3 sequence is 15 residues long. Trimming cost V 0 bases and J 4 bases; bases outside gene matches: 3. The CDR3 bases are TGTGCCAGCAGCTTGGTAGCGGGGGGGTTATACGAGCAGTACTTC. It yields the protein CASSLVAGGLYEQYF. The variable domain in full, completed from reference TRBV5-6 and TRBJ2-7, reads DAGVTQSPTHLIKTRGQQVTLRCSPKSGHDTVSWYQQALGQGPQFIFQYYEEEERQRGNFPDRFSGHQFPNYSSELNVNALLLGDSALYLCASSLVAGGLYEQYFGPGTRLTVT.

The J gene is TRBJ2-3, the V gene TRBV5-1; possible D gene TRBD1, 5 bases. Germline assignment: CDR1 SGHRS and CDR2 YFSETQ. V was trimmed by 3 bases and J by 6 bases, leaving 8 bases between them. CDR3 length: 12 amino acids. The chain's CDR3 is CASSSGMDTQYF. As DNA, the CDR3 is TGCGCCAGCAGCTCAGGGATGGATACGCAGTATTTT.

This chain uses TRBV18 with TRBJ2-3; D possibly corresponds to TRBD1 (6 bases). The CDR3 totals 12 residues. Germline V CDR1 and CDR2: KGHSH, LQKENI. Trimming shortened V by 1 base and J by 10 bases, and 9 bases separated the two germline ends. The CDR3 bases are TGTGCCAGCTCACCACGGGACACCTCGCAGTATTTT. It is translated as CASSPRDTSQYF.

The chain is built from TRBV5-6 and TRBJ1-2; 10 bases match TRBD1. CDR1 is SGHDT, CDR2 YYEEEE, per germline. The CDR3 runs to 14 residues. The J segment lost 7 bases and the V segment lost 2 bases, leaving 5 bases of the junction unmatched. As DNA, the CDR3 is TGTGCCAGCAGCTTAGGGACAGGGGTTAGTGGCTACACCTTC. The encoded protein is CASSLGTGVSGYTF.